The 20 T cell receptor beta chains below were found in one sample sequenced in a study of response to subunit inactivated influenza vaccine. TCRdb re-analysed the RT-PCR reads in MiXCR, keeping a single row per CDR3 protein. Of hundreds of thousands of distinct CDR3 sequences listed, roughly 13% are singletons. This material consisted of PBMCs from blood, taken 14 to 15 days before vaccination. The receptors originated from a man over 45 who received an inactivated influenza vaccine.

This clonotype was seen a few times. The chain recombines TRBV9 with TRBJ2-7; the D is unclear. The CDR3 extends over 14 amino acids. Trimming removed 0 bases at V and 3 bases at J, with 10 bases between. Germline V CDR1 and CDR2: SGDLS, YYNGEE. CDR3 sequence: CASSVEGEGYEQYF. The CDR3 bases are TGTGCCAGCAGCGTAGAGGGTGAAGGCTACGAGCAGTACTTC.

This clonotype was counted between two and nine times. The CDR3 loop is CASSAGQGSSPLHF. CDR3 coding DNA: TGTGCCAGCAGCGCGGGACAGGGGTCTTCACCCCTCCACTTT. The genes are TRBV9 and TRBJ1-6; TRBD1 matches 10 bases. Germline values: CDR1 SGDLS, CDR2 YYNGEE. With 3 bases clipped from V and 9 bases from J, the junction kept 3 bases outside the gene matches. The CDR3 has 14 residues.

At least ten counts were recorded for this clonotype. The V call is TRBV7-2, the J call TRBJ2-1; 15 nucleotides match TRBD2. Germline lookup yields CDR1 SGHTA and CDR2 FQGNSA. V shed 5 bases and J 10 bases; nucleotides not matched to a gene: 3. This CDR3 spans 14 amino acids. Here the CDR3 reads CASSVGLAGGEQFF. CDR3 DNA: TGTGCCAGCAGCGTCGGACTAGCGGGAGGGGAGCAGTTCTTC.

The rearrangement joins TRBV9 to TRBJ2-1; 10 positions agree with TRBD2. Germline V gene data show CDR1 as SGDLS and CDR2 as YYNGEE. The V and J ends lost 0 bases and 8 bases, in that order; junction bases with no gene match: 5. The CDR3 sequence is 15 residues long. CDR3 loop: CASSVVLAGRDEQFF. DNA for the CDR3: TGTGCCAGCAGCGTAGTACTAGCGGGAAGGGATGAGCAGTTCTTC.

J is TRBJ2-1 and V is TRBV29-1; perhaps TRBD2 as D (7 bases). Germline values: CDR1 SQVTM, CDR2 ANQGSEA. Trimming stripped 4 bases from V and 0 bases from J, with 19 bases between. This CDR3 comprises 17 residues. The CDR3, as DNA: TGCAGCGTTGTAAAGGCGGGGGCGGAAAGCTCCTACAATGAGCAGTTCTTC. This gives the protein CSVVKAGAESSYNEQFF.

In this sample, this clonotype turned up a few times. V and J are TRBV29-1 and TRBJ2-3, with 8 bases fitting TRBD2. This CDR3 is 14 amino acids long. Trimming removed 8 bases from V and 0 bases from J; junction bases left unmatched: 7. The germline V gene has CDR1 SQVTM and CDR2 ANQGSEA. The CDR3 nucleotides read TGCAGCACACGGGGGGGAGGGAGCACAGATACGCAGTATTTT. It codes for CSTRGGGSTDTQYF.

This clonotype was counted a few times. This chain connects TRBV28 to TRBJ1-4; D call uncertain. Germline loops: CDR1 MDHEN, CDR2 SYDVKM. CDR3 length equals 14 residues. V lost 7 bases and J lost 1, with 10 bases in between. CDR3 sequence (DNA): TGTGCCAGCACCGTGGACGGAACTAATGAAAAACTGTTTTTT. It yields the protein CASTVDGTNEKLFF. The full variable domain, completed using reference TRBV28 and TRBJ1-4, is DVKVTQSSRYLVKRTGEKVFLECVQDMDHENMFWYRQDPGLGLRLIYFSYDVKMKEKGDIPEGYSVSREKKERFSLILESASTNQTSMYLCASTVDGTNEKLFFGSGTQLSVL.

The chain joins TRBV27 to TRBJ2-2, with 9 nucleotides matching TRBD2. This CDR3 has 17 amino acids. Germline V gene sequence: CDR1 MNHEY, CDR2 SMNVEV (reference sequence). V was clipped by 3 bases and J by 0 bases; unmatched bases: 5. Written as DNA, the CDR3 is TGTGCCAGCAGTTTTTTAGCGGGGGACGCGAACACCGGGGAGCTGTTTTTT. Its protein is CASSFLAGDANTGELFF.

This clonotype occurred many times. V gene TRBV4-1 combines with J gene TRBJ2-3; TRBD2 matches 10 bases. Trimming took 1 base from V and 1 from J; bases not matched to a gene: 8. The CDR3 totals 18 residues. CDR1 is MGHRA and CDR2 is YSYEKL in the germline V gene. The CDR3 bases are TGCGCCAGCAGCCAAGCCATAACTAGCGGGACCCGCACAGATACGCAGTATTTT. As protein: CASSQAITSGTRTDTQYF.

V and J are TRBV11-2 and TRBJ2-2; 7 positions agree with TRBD1. Per the germline V gene, CDR1 is SGHAT and CDR2 is FQNNGV. The trim removed 4 bases at V and 7 bases at J, leaving 6 bases unmatched. This CDR3 spans 14 amino acids. In DNA, the CDR3 is TGTGCCAGCAGCTGGCAGGGGGTTAGCGGGGAGCTGTTTTTT. Translating gives CASSWQGVSGELFF.

This clonotype was detected a few times. The V call is TRBV12-3 or TRBV12-4, the J call TRBJ1-1, with no clear D. V lost 6 bases to trimming and J lost 1 base, with 9 bases between them. The CDR3 has 13 amino acids. CDR3 in amino acids: CASRLERNTEAFF. CDR3 DNA sequence: TGTGCCAGCAGGCTAGAGAGGAACACTGAAGCTTTCTTT.

This clonotype was counted a few times. This chain links TRBV4-3 with TRBJ2-1, with TRBD1 matching over 10 bases. The ends lost 4 bases at V and 8 bases at J; junction bases unmatched: 8. CDR1 and CDR2 (germline): LGHNA, YSLEER. The CDR3 spans 15 residues. The CDR3 loop reads CASSRGDRGKDEQFF. CDR3 sequence (DNA): TGCGCCAGCAGCCGGGGGGACAGGGGTAAGGATGAGCAGTTCTTC.

The chain carries TRBV28 and TRBJ1-5, with 7 nucleotides matching TRBD1. CDR1 is MDHEN and CDR2 is SYDVKM in the germline V gene. Trimming cost V 9 bases and J 3 bases; bases outside gene matches: 5. There are 13 residues in the CDR3. The CDR3 region has the DNA TGTGCCAGTACAGGGGCTCACAATCAGCCCCAGCATTTT. It is translated as CASTGAHNQPQHF. The variable domain in full, with the rest retrieved from reference TRBV28 and TRBJ1-5, is DVKVTQSSRYLVKRTGEKVFLECVQDMDHENMFWYRQDPGLGLRLIYFSYDVKMKEKGDIPEGYSVSREKKERFSLILESASTNQTSMYLCASTGAHNQPQHFGDGTRLSIL.

For the CDR3, the DNA is TGTGCCAGCAGCCATCTTAGGACTAGCGGGATTTCCTACGAGCAGTACTTC. This gives the protein CASSHLRTSGISYEQYF. This sequence joins TRBV3-1 and TRBJ2-7, with TRBD2 identical over 12 bases. The germline V gene encodes CDR1 LGHDT and CDR2 YNNKEL (reference sequence). This CDR3 has 17 residues. The V and J ends lost 3 bases and 1 base, in that order; junction bases with no gene match: 7.

The chain links TRBV7-2 to TRBJ2-2, with TRBD2 identical over 13 bases. This CDR3 spans 17 amino acids. V trimming: 5 bases; J trimming: 5 bases; junction bases outside the gene matches: 8. Germline V gene sequence: CDR1 SGHTA, CDR2 FQGNSA. The CDR3 bases are TGTGCCAGCAGCCATGGACTAGCGGGGGTCAATACCGGGGAGCTGTTTTTT. Translated: CASSHGLAGVNTGELFF.

This chain connects TRBV20-1 to TRBJ2-3; D is unresolved. Germline CDR1 and CDR2: DFQATT and SNEGSKA (reference sequence). V lost 5 bases and J 0 bases, leaving 9 bases between the germline ends. This CDR3 contains 13 residues. CDR3 residues: CSAQKTSTDTQYF. As DNA, the CDR3 is TGCAGTGCTCAAAAGACTAGCACAGATACGCAGTATTTT.

The sample holds a few counts of this clonotype. The chain combines TRBV6-1 with TRBJ2-3; D perhaps matches TRBD1 (5 bases). Germline V gene lookup returns CDR1 MNHNS and CDR2 SASEGT. V lost 7 bases and J 0 bases, leaving 20 bases between the germline ends. The CDR3 covers 17 residues. CDR3: CASTPQTPGQSTDTQYF. As DNA, the CDR3 is TGTGCCAGCACCCCCCAGACCCCCGGACAAAGCACAGATACGCAGTATTTT.

This rearrangement joins TRBV5-4 to TRBJ2-1; TRBD2 aligns across 11 bases. CDR3 length: 16 amino acids. Germline trimming cut 2 bases from V and 2 bases from J; bases unmatched to any gene: 3. Germline CDR1 and CDR2: SGHNT and YYREEE (reference sequence). In nucleotides, the CDR3 is TGTGCCAGCAGCTTCCCGGGACTAGCGGCCTACAATGAGCAGTTCTTC. Translation gives CASSFPGLAAYNEQFF.

The chain employs TRBV28 and TRBJ2-3; 7 nucleotides match TRBD1. The CDR3 runs 14 residues. V was clipped by 3 bases and J by 5 bases; unmatched bases: 5. Germline V gene lookup returns CDR1 MDHEN and CDR2 SYDVKM. CDR3 loop: CASSFLGGEDTQYF. CDR3 bases: TGTGCCAGCAGTTTCTTAGGGGGCGAAGATACGCAGTATTTT. Supplemented by reference TRBV28 and TRBJ2-3, the full variable domain reads DVKVTQSSRYLVKRTGEKVFLECVQDMDHENMFWYRQDPGLGLRLIYFSYDVKMKEKGDIPEGYSVSREKKERFSLILESASTNQTSMYLCASSFLGGEDTQYFGPGTRLTVL.

A few counts support this clonotype. The J gene is TRBJ2-7, the V gene TRBV10-2; 7 bases line up with TRBD2. The V gene's germline CDR1 is WSHSY and CDR2 SAAADI. The J segment lost 4 bases and the V segment lost 4 bases, leaving 19 bases of the junction unmatched. CDR3 length: 18 residues. CDR3 nucleotide sequence: TGCGCCAGCAGTGTAGTGGGAGGGGTCGCCACCCATCTATACGAGCAGTACTTC. Protein: CASSVVGGVATHLYEQYF.